This T cell receptor beta chain was sequenced for a study of CD8 T cells in ankylosing spondylitis. Worth noting for this clonotype: The antigen is not known.

The study, taken as a whole, reports: Some motif variants had been reported before (in reactive arthritis synovial fluid and blood). CD8+ by phenotype, disease-linked clones were relatively rare in peripheral blood. Matched ankylosing spondylitis synovial fluid reportedly contained a significantly enriched population of disease-linked clones.

CDR3 size: 14 residues. V was trimmed by 6 bases and J by 5 bases, leaving 19 bases between them. CDR1 DFQATT and CDR2 SNEGSKA come from the germline V gene (reference sequence). Quantitative 5'-RACE was performed with molecular barcodes, and it yielded the TCR beta libraries. TCRdb itself ran the 5' RACE reads through MiXCR, one entry per CDR3 protein. The sample has around 300,000 distinct CDR3 sequences; about 14% are singletons. The material sequenced was blood, either unsorted or a sorted T cell fraction (not recorded which). This chain uses TRBV20-1 with TRBJ2-5; possible D gene TRBD1, 6 bases. The origin of this receptor is a male donor with ankylosing spondylitis or in good health (not recorded which). The CDR3 loop is CSASRQGRQETQYF. The CDR3 DNA reads as TGCAGTGCCTCAAGGCAGGGGCGCCAGGAGACCCAGTACTTC.